Listed here are 9 T cell receptor beta chains from one sample, sequenced in a study of technical replicates of blood from a handful of donors (TCRdb year 2017). Library generation was performed with the immunoSEQ multiplex PCR assay. The table was pulled from immuneACCESS by TCRdb, which kept in-frame rearrangements only. Such tables lose some clones; where checked, under half of the loss comes from unresolved V genes, and the rest has no known cause. Counted in this sample were about 62,000 clones; around 87% of them appeared once. Approximately 5.2% of the sample belongs to the ten largest clones. Sequencing used PBMCs. These receptors originate from a human donor in good health. Some clones in this sample may be carry-over from other donors' samples.

This clone was counted a few times. V usage is TRBV7-9 and J usage is TRBJ2-1; weak D call: TRBD1 (6 bases). The CDR3 sequence is 15 residues long. Trimming pared 3 bases from V and 6 bases from J, leaving 15 bases between. Germline V gene sequence: CDR1 SEHNR, CDR2 FQNEAQ (reference sequence). The CDR3 loop reads CASSFLPPRGNEQFF. CDR3 in DNA: TGTGCCAGCAGCTTCTTACCCCCCAGGGGCAATGAGCAGTTCTTC.

The V and J genes are TRBV7-9 and TRBJ1-5; no firm D call. Germline V gene sequence: CDR1 SEHNR, CDR2 FQNEAQ (reference sequence). CDR3 length: 13 amino acids. Trimming took 8 bases from V and 3 from J, leaving 11 bases between them. CDR3: CASPKETNQPQHF. The CDR3 DNA reads as TGTGCCAGCCCAAAGGAGACCAATCAGCCCCAGCATTTT.

The CDR3 loop is CASSLRNQPQHF. The CDR3 DNA follows: TGTGCCAGCAGCCTCAGAAATCAGCCCCAGCATTTT. V and J are TRBV14 and TRBJ1-5; unclear D gene. The CDR3 length is 12 residues. CDR1 is SGHDN, CDR2 FVKESK, per germline. The V and J ends lost 4 bases and 4 bases respectively, with 5 bases between them. Drawing the rest from reference TRBV14 and TRBJ1-5, the complete variable domain is EAGVTQFPSHSVIEKGQTVTLRCDPISGHDNLYWYRRVMGKEIKFLLHFVKESKQDESGMPNNRFLAERTGGTYSTLKVQPAELEDSGVYFCASSLRNQPQHFGDGTRLSIL.

The V gene is TRBV2, the J gene TRBJ1-2; TRBD1 is a possible D gene (5 bases). The germline V gene encodes CDR1 SNHLY and CDR2 FYNNEI. V lost 11 bases and J lost 8, with 18 bases in between. This CDR3 has 12 residues. This CDR3 reads CASRKDKEGYTF. The CDR3 nucleotides read TGTGCCTCTCGCAAGGACAAGGAGGGCTACACCTTC.

The V gene is TRBV27, the J gene TRBJ1-1; 9 bases map to TRBD1. CDR1 MNHEY and CDR2 SMNVEV come from the germline V gene (reference sequence). V lost 4 bases and J lost 4; bases outside the gene matches: 7. The CDR3 has 15 residues. This chain's CDR3 is CASSSPDRGGTEAFF. The CDR3, as DNA: TGTGCCAGCAGTTCCCCGGACAGGGGAGGCACTGAAGCTTTCTTT.

J is TRBJ2-7 and V is TRBV18; 7 positions agree with TRBD2. CDR1 KGHSH and CDR2 LQKENI come from the germline V gene. The CDR3 is 15 residues long. V was clipped by 3 bases and J by 6 bases; unmatched bases: 11. CDR3 loop: CASSPSLRTGGEQYF. CDR3 nucleotide sequence: TGTGCCAGCTCACCGTCTCTCAGGACGGGAGGCGAGCAGTACTTC.

The V call is TRBV4-1, the J call TRBJ1-2; possible D gene TRBD1, 5 bases. The CDR3 consists of 15 residues. V was pared by 0 bases and J by 3 bases, with 11 bases between. Looked up from germline, CDR1 is MGHRA and CDR2 is YSYEKL. In nucleotides, the CDR3 is TGCGCCAGCAGCCAAGATGAGGGGACTCACTATGGCTACACCTTC. Encoded protein: CASSQDEGTHYGYTF.

This clone is a singleton in its sample. CDR3 loop: CALTILNDYGYTF. CDR3 DNA: TGTGCCTTAACTATACTAAATGACTATGGCTACACCTTC. The chain uses TRBV30 and TRBJ1-2, with no clear D. Trimming left V 7 bases short and J 3 bases short, with 15 bases between. The CDR3 runs 13 residues. In germline, CDR1 is GTSNPN, CDR2 SVGIG (reference sequence).

V gene TRBV7-2 combines with J gene TRBJ2-7; D gene ambiguous. V lost 1 base, J lost 4 bases, and 14 bases lay in between. This CDR3 contains 15 residues. Germline lookup yields CDR1 SGHTA and CDR2 FQGNSA. In DNA form, the CDR3 reads TGTGCCAGCAGCTTAGTCCAGTCTTTACCATACGAGCAGTACTTC. Protein sequence: CASSLVQSLPYEQYF.